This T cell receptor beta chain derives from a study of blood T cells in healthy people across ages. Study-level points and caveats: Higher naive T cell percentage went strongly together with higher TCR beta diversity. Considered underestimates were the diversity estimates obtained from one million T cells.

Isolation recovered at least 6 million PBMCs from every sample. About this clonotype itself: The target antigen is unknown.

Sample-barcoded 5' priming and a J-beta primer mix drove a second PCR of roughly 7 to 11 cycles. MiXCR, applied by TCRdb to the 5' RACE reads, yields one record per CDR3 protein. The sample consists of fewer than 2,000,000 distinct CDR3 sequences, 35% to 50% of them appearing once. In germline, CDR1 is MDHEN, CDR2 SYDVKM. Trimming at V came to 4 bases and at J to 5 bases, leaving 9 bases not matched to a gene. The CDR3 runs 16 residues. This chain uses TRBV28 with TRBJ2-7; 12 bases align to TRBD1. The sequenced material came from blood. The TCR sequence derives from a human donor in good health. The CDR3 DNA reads TGTGCCAGCAGTTCCGGGACAGGGGGCGTTAGGAACGAGCAGTACTTC. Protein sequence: CASSSGTGGVRNEQYF.